A single sample gave rise to the 10 T cell receptor beta chains below, sequenced in a study of cytomegalovirus exposure and HLA in healthy donors. In the PCR, 60 Vbeta and 13 Jbeta primers were used. Profiling relied on immunoSEQ multiplex PCR, and the TCRdb table lists in-frame clones only, not all of them. Of about 130,000 clones in the sample, more than 15% were seen once. The sample was PBMCs. The receptors come from a female donor in good health and CMV-seropositive.

A few counts support this clone. The V gene is TRBV11-2, the J gene TRBJ2-3; possibly TRBD2 for D (6 bases). V was trimmed by 2 bases and J by 6 bases, leaving 18 bases between them. This CDR3 contains 16 residues. The germline V gene has CDR1 SGHAT and CDR2 FQNNGV. Here the CDR3 reads CASSLYSGPRGDTQYF. The CDR3 bases are TGTGCCAGCAGCTTATACAGCGGACCCCGGGGGGATACGCAGTATTTT.

This clone was counted only a few times. The chain has TRBV5-1 and TRBJ2-7; 9 nucleotides align to TRBD1. Germline-derived CDR1 and CDR2 are SGHRS and YFSETQ. This CDR3 is 15 amino acids long. Trimming took 3 bases from V and 3 from J; bases not matched to a gene: 7. Written as DNA, the CDR3 is TGCGCCAGCAGCTCCGCCGGGACAGGGTACTACGAGCAGTACTTC. Encoded protein: CASSSAGTGYYEQYF.

This clone was seen a few times. V gene TRBV27 combines with J gene TRBJ1-1, with D possibly TRBD1 on 5 matching bases. CDR3 size: 13 residues. CDR1 is MNHEY, CDR2 SMNVEV, per germline (reference sequence). V shed 10 bases and J shed 4 bases, with 16 bases lying between them. This CDR3 is CATSPARGTEAFF. The DNA for the CDR3 is TGTGCCACCTCTCCTGCAAGGGGCACTGAAGCTTTCTTT.

This clone has a handful of counts. V is TRBV7-6 and J is TRBJ2-7, with 14 bases lining up with TRBD2. The CDR3 contains 16 residues. V was pared by 5 bases and J by 1 base, with 4 bases of the junction left unmatched. From germline, CDR1 is SGHVS and CDR2 FNYEAQ. The CDR3 reads CASSPRLAGGSYEQYF. Here the CDR3 DNA reads TGTGCCAGCAGCCCCAGACTAGCGGGGGGGTCCTACGAGCAGTACTTC.

This clone was detected only a few times. Here the CDR3 DNA reads TGTGCCAGCAGCTTAGGGACAGGAATCCTGTTTGTCGATGAAAAACTGTTTTTT. This sequence encodes CASSLGTGILFVDEKLFF. This chain uses TRBV7-2 with TRBJ1-4, with TRBD1 matching 7 bases. The V gene end was trimmed by 1 base and the J gene end by 6 bases; junction bases not matched to a gene: 14. Germline V gives CDR1 SGHTA, CDR2 FQGNSA. This CDR3 region has 18 residues.

This clone has more than one count but fewer than ten. The chain links TRBV6-6 to TRBJ2-3, with a tentative D call TRBD2 (5 bases). Deletions cut 8 bases from V and 4 bases from J, with 13 bases between. The germline CDR1 and CDR2 sequences are MNHNY and SVGAGI (reference sequence). The CDR3 has 13 residues. This CDR3 reads CASARVVPDTQYF. In nucleotides, the CDR3 is TGTGCCAGCGCGAGGGTCGTCCCAGATACGCAGTATTTT.

V and J are TRBV10-3 and TRBJ2-2; 8 bases are a match to TRBD2. The CDR3 consists of 13 residues. Losses at the gene ends were 7 bases for V and 5 bases for J; bases not matched to a gene: 3. CDR1 and CDR2 (germline): ENHRY, SYGVKD. The CDR3 nucleotides read TGTGCCATCACTGGACTAGCTACCGGGGAGCTGTTTTTT. This sequence encodes CAITGLATGELFF.

The gene calls are TRBV4-3 and TRBJ2-6; 7 nucleotides line up with TRBD2. Per the germline V gene, CDR1 is LGHNA and CDR2 is YSLEER. V gave up 1 base and J gave up 4 bases; unmatched junction bases: 13. This CDR3 contains 19 residues. For the CDR3, the DNA is TGCGCCAGCAGCCAAGGACCAATATGGGGCGGGAGCGGGGCCAACGTCCTGACTTTC. Its protein is CASSQGPIWGGSGANVLTF.

The V and J genes are TRBV6-1 and TRBJ1-2, with D possibly matching TRBD1 (5 bases). V lost 3 bases, J lost 4 bases, and 6 bases lay in between. This CDR3 comprises 12 residues. The V gene's germline CDR1 is MNHNS and CDR2 SASEGT. The CDR3 spells CASSETVYGYTF. The CDR3 nucleotides read TGTGCCAGCAGTGAGACAGTCTATGGCTACACCTTC.

The genes are TRBV6-4 and TRBJ2-5; 8 bases are a match to TRBD2. The junction had 24 bases not matched to a gene; V was cut back by 2 bases and J by 1 base. The CDR3 has 22 residues. Germline assignment: CDR1 MRHNA and CDR2 SNTAGT. The CDR3: CASSDMEREFPRFPFGQETQYF. DNA for the CDR3: TGTGCCAGCAGTGACATGGAGCGGGAGTTCCCGCGGTTCCCTTTCGGCCAAGAGACCCAGTACTTC.